The 13 T cell receptor beta chains below come from one sample, sequenced in a study of technical replicates of blood from several donors. Using immunoSEQ multiplex PCR, the repertoire was profiled, and TCRdb retains in-frame clones only, with some absent. The sample consists of some 80,000 clones, roughly 90% of them appearing once. Sample: T cells isolated from PBMCs. The receptors derive from a human donor in good health.

This chain joins TRBV9 and TRBJ2-7, with D possibly TRBD1 on 6 matching bases. The CDR3 is made up of 12 amino acids. The germline V gene has CDR1 SGDLS and CDR2 YYNGEE. V gave up 2 bases and J gave up 3 bases, with 6 bases separating them. The chain's CDR3 is CASSVDSYEQYF. The CDR3 nucleotides read TGTGCCAGCAGCGTGGACAGCTACGAGCAGTACTTC.

The rearrangement uses TRBV4-3 and TRBJ2-2; maybe TRBD1 (6 bases). The CDR3 is 14 amino acids. In germline, CDR1 is LGHNA, CDR2 YSLEER. Trimming took off 8 bases at V and 5 bases at J, with 15 bases between the two ends. This CDR3 reads CASGRGSSTGELFF. The CDR3 DNA is TGCGCCAGCGGAAGGGGGTCTTCGACCGGGGAGCTGTTTTTT.

The chain joins TRBV25-1 to TRBJ2-2; perhaps TRBD1 as D (5 bases). V lost 9 bases and J 1 base, leaving 15 bases between the germline ends. Germline lookup yields CDR1 MGHDK and CDR2 SYGVNS. The CDR3 contains 15 residues. CDR3 nucleotides: TGTGCCAGTTCGCAGGGTAGAATGAACACCGGGGAGCTGTTTTTT. Its translation is CASSQGRMNTGELFF. Combining the CDR3 with reference TRBV25-1 and TRBJ2-2 gives the whole variable domain EADIYQTPRYLVIGTGKKITLECSQTMGHDKMYWYQQDPGMELHLIHYSYGVNSTEKGDLSSESTVSRIRTEHFPLTLESARPSHTSQYLCASSQGRMNTGELFFGEGSRLTVL.

This clone was recorded a few times. The chain joins TRBV7-9 to TRBJ2-5, with D unclear. The CDR3 runs to 12 residues. V lost 2 bases and J lost 4, with 5 bases in between. CDR1 and CDR2 from the germline V gene are SEHNR and FQNEAQ (reference sequence). DNA for the CDR3: TGTGCCAGCAGCTTATATTCAGAGACCCAGTACTTC. Protein: CASSLYSETQYF.

The CDR3 region has the DNA TGCAGCGTCACCCAAGACAGGGAAAAACTGTTTTTT. Amino acid sequence: CSVTQDREKLFF. The chain combines TRBV29-1 with TRBJ1-4; D might be TRBD1 (6 bases). Germline V gene data show CDR1 as SQVTM and CDR2 as ANQGSEA. The CDR3 covers 12 residues. V was trimmed by 6 bases and J by 8 bases, leaving 13 bases between them.

The V and J genes are TRBV10-3 and TRBJ2-7, with 11 positions matching TRBD1. V lost 3 bases and J lost 5; bases outside the gene matches: 6. The CDR3 is made up of 15 amino acids. Germline CDR1 ENHRY, CDR2 SYGVKD. CDR3 sequence reads: CAISDRDRGVNEQYF. The CDR3, as DNA: TGTGCCATCAGTGACCGGGACAGGGGGGTCAACGAGCAGTACTTC.

The rearrangement links TRBV7-9 to TRBJ1-1; D not resolved. The ends were cut back, 8 bases at V and 2 bases at J, with 12 bases in the middle. The CDR3 spans 13 residues. CDR1 SEHNR and CDR2 FQNEAQ come from the germline V gene (reference sequence). CDR3 in DNA: TGTGCCAGCTCTCACAGTCTTAACACTGAAGCTTTCTTT. It yields the protein CASSHSLNTEAFF.

The chain carries TRBV4-1 and TRBJ2-5; D may be TRBD2 (5 bases). Germline CDR1 is MGHRA and CDR2 is YSYEKL. Trimming took 0 bases from V and 4 from J, leaving 15 bases between them. The CDR3 is made up of 16 amino acids. CDR3 sequence: CASSQELGREVETQYF. The CDR3 coding sequence is TGCGCCAGCAGCCAAGAACTAGGCAGAGAGGTAGAGACCCAGTACTTC.

This sequence joins TRBV2 and TRBJ1-1, with D unresolved. This CDR3 region has 12 residues. Deletions cut 7 bases from V and 4 bases from J, with 10 bases between. Germline values: CDR1 SNHLY, CDR2 FYNNEI. CDR3 bases: TGTGCCAGCAAGCAGGAAATCACTGAAGCTTTCTTT. Translated, it gives CASKQEITEAFF. The whole variable domain, remainder taken from reference TRBV2 and TRBJ1-1, is EPEVTQTPSHQVTQMGQEVILRCVPISNHLYFYWYRQILGQKVEFLVSFYNNEISEKSEIFDDQFSVERPDGSNFTLKIRSTKLEDSAMYFCASKQEITEAFFGQGTRLTVV.

Turning to this clone: A read error may account for a junction end that differs from germline. V usage is TRBV4-2 and J usage is TRBJ2-1; D perhaps matches TRBD2 (5 bases). The CDR3 runs to 15 residues. Germline V CDR1 and CDR2: LGHNA, YNFKEQ. The chain's CDR3 is CASSQAVNSYNEQFF. The CDR3 region has the DNA TGTGCCAGCAGTCAAGCGGTAAACTCCTACAATGAGCAGTTCTTC.

The V and J genes are TRBV19 and TRBJ2-7; 9 bases line up with TRBD2. The CDR3 spans 14 residues. The V segment lost 7 bases and the J segment 3 bases; nucleotides outside the gene matches: 7. Germline V CDR1 and CDR2: LNHDA, SQIVND (reference sequence). This CDR3 is CASKSSGDYYEQYF. Here the CDR3 DNA reads TGTGCCAGTAAATCTAGCGGGGATTACTACGAGCAGTACTTC.

The rearrangement joins TRBV27 to TRBJ2-7, with D possibly TRBD2 on 6 matching bases. V dropped 7 bases and J dropped 3 bases, with 13 bases sitting between them. CDR1 and CDR2 (germline): MNHEY, SMNVEV (reference sequence). The CDR3 totals 13 residues. CDR3 in DNA: TGTGCCAGCATTTACGGGGGAGGCTACGAGCAGTACTTC. Protein sequence: CASIYGGGYEQYF.

This clone was observed once. The chain uses TRBV7-9 and TRBJ2-2; TRBD1 is a possible D gene (5 bases). Germline V gene sequence: CDR1 SEHNR, CDR2 FQNEAQ (reference sequence). V was clipped by 5 bases and J by 5 bases, with 12 bases between them. This CDR3 has 14 amino acids. CDR3 protein: CASSTTTGTGELFF. Written as DNA, the CDR3 is TGTGCCAGCAGCACCACCACAGGAACCGGGGAGCTGTTTTTT.